This T cell receptor beta chain was retrieved from a study of human thymus T cells. There are 15 residues in the CDR3. V was trimmed by 0 bases and J by 8 bases, leaving 16 bases between them. Germline V gene data show CDR1 as LGHNA and CDR2 as YSLEER. Produced via immunoSEQ multiplex PCR; TCRdb's table is partial and in-frame only. In the table there are 55,000 to 70,000 clones, about 93% of which are singletons. Only one count was recorded for this clone. This receptor was obtained from a boy in the first two years of life with a congenital heart defect but otherwise immunologically healthy. Sequences were obtained from blood. V gene TRBV4-3 combines with J gene TRBJ1-2; no clear D gene. CDR3 nucleotides: TGCGCCAGCAGCCAAGATTCGAAACCTACCGGGGGCTACACCTTC. It translates to CASSQDSKPTGGYTF.